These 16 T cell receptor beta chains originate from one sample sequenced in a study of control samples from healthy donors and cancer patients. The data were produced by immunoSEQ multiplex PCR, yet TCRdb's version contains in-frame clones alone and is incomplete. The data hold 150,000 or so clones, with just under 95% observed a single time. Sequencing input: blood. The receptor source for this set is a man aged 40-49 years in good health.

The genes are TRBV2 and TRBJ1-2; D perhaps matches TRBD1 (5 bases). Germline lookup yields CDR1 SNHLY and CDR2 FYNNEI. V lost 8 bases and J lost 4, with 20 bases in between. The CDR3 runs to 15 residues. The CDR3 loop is CASRKTALGLYGYTF. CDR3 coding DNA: TGTGCCAGCCGAAAGACAGCCCTGGGACTCTATGGCTACACCTTC. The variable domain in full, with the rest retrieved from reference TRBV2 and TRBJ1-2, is EPEVTQTPSHQVTQMGQEVILRCVPISNHLYFYWYRQILGQKVEFLVSFYNNEISEKSEIFDDQFSVERPDGSNFTLKIRSTKLEDSAMYFCASRKTALGLYGYTFGSGTRLTVV.

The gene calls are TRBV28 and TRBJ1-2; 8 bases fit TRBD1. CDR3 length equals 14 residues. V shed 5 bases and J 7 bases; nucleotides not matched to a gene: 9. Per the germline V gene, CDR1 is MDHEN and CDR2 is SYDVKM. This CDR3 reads CASSPDRVKGGYTF. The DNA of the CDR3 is TGTGCCAGCAGTCCGGACAGGGTGAAAGGTGGCTACACCTTC.

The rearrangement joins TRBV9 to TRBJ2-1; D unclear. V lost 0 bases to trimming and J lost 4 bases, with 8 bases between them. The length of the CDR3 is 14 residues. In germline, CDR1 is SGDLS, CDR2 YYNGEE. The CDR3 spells CASSVAGPYNEQFF. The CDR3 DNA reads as TGTGCCAGCAGCGTAGCAGGACCTTACAATGAGCAGTTCTTC.

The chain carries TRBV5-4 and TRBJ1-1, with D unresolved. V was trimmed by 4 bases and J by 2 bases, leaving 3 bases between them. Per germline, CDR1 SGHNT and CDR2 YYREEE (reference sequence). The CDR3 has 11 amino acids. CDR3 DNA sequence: TGTGCCAGCAGCCGAAACACTGAAGCTTTCTTT. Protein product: CASSRNTEAFF.

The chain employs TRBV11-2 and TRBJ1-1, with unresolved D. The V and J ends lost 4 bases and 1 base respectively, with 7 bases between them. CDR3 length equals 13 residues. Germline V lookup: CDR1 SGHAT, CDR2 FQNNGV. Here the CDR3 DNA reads TGTGCCAGCAGCTGGTTCTCGAACACTGAAGCTTTCTTT. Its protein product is CASSWFSNTEAFF.

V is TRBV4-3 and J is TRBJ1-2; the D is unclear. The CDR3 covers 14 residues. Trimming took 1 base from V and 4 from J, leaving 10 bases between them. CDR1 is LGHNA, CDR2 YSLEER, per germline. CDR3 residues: CASSQVRGFYGYTF. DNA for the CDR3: TGCGCCAGCAGCCAAGTCCGAGGGTTCTATGGCTACACCTTC.

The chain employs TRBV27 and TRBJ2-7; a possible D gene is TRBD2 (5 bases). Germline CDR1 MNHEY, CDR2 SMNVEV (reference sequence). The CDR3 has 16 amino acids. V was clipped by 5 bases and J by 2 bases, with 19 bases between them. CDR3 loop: CASSPGSAGFTYEQYF. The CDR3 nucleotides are TGTGCCAGCAGTCCGGGATCGGCGGGCTTTACCTACGAGCAGTACTTC.

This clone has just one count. The CDR3 is CAISLSGANVLTF. The CDR3 nucleotides read TGTGCCATCTCACTCTCTGGGGCCAACGTCCTGACTTTC. The chain has TRBV24-1 and TRBJ2-6; D not resolved. CDR3 length equals 13 residues. Germline CDR1 and CDR2: KGHDR and SFDVKD. Deletions cut 11 bases from V and 0 bases from J, with 7 bases between.

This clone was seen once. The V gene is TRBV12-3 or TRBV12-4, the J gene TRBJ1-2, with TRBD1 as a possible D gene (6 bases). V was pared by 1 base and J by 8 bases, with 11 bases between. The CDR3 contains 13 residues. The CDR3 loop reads CASSLVRGRGYTF. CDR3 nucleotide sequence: TGTGCCAGCAGTTTAGTGCGGGGGCGAGGCTACACCTTC.

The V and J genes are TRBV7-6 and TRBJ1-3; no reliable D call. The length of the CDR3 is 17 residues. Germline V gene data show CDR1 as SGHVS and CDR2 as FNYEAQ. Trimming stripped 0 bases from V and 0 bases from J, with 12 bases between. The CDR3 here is CASSLAFSGSSGNTIYF. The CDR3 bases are TGTGCCAGCAGCTTAGCCTTTTCGGGGAGCTCTGGAAACACCATATATTTT.

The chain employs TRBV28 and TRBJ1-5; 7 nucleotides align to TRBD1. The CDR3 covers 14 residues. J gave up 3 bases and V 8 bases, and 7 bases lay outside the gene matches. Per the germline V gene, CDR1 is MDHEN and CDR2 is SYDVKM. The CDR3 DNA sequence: TGTGCCAGCCAGGGGACAGCACACAATCAGCCCCAGCATTTT. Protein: CASQGTAHNQPQHF.

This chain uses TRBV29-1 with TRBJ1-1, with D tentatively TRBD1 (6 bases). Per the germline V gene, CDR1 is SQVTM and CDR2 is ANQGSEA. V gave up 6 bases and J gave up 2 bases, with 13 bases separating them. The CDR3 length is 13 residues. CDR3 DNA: TGCAGCGTGTTTACAGGGTCAAACACTGAAGCTTTCTTT. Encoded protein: CSVFTGSNTEAFF.

CDR3: CASNLSGNTIYF. The CDR3 DNA sequence: TGTGCCAGCAATCTTTCTGGAAACACCATATATTTT. V usage is TRBV6-5 and J usage is TRBJ1-3; D is uncertain. Trimming shortened V by 7 bases and J by 1 base, and 5 bases separated the two germline ends. Germline values: CDR1 MNHEY, CDR2 SVGAGI. This CDR3 comprises 12 residues.

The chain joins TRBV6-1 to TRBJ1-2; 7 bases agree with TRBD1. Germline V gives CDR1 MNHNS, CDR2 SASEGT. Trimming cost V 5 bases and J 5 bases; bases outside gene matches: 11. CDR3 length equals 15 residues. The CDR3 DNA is TGTGCCAGCAGTCAGAACAGGGGAACTTTTTATGGCTACACCTTC. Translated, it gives CASSQNRGTFYGYTF.

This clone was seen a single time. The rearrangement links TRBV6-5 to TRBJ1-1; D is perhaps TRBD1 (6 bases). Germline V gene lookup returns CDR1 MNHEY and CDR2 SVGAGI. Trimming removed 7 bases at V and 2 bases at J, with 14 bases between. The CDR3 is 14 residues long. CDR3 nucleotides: TGTGCCAGCATCCTCGGGGGCGGAAACACTGAAGCTTTCTTT. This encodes CASILGGGNTEAFF.

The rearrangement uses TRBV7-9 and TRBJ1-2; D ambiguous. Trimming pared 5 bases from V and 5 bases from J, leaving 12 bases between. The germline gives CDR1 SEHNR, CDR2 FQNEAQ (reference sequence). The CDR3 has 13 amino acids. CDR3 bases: TGTGCCAGCAGCCCCCCCGCCGGTTATGGCTACACCTTC. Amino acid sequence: CASSPPAGYGYTF.